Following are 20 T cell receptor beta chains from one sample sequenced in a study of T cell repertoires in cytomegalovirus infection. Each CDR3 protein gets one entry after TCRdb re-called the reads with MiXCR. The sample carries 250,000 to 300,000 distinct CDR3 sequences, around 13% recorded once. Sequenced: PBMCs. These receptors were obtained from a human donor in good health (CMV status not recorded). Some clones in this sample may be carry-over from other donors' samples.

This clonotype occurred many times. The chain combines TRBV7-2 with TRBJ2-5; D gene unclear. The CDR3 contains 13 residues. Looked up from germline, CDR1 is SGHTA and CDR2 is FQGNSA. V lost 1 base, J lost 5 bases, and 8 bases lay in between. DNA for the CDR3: TGTGCCAGCAGCTTAGAGTCGTGGGAGACCCAGTACTTC. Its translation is CASSLESWETQYF. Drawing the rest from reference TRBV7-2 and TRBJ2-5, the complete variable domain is GAGVSQSPSNKVTEKGKDVELRCDPISGHTALYWYRQSLGQGLEFLIYFQGNSAPDKSGLPSDRFSAERTGGSVSTLTIQRTQQEDSAVYLCASSLESWETQYFGPGTRLLVL.

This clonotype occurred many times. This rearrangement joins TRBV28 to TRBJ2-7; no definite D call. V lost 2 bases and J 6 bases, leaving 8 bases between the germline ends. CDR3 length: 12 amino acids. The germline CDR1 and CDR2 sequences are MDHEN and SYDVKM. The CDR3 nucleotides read TGTGCCAGCAGTTTAAGGAAAGGCGAGCAGTACTTC. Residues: CASSLRKGEQYF. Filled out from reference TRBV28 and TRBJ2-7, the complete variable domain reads DVKVTQSSRYLVKRTGEKVFLECVQDMDHENMFWYRQDPGLGLRLIYFSYDVKMKEKGDIPEGYSVSREKKERFSLILESASTNQTSMYLCASSLRKGEQYFGPGTRLTVT.

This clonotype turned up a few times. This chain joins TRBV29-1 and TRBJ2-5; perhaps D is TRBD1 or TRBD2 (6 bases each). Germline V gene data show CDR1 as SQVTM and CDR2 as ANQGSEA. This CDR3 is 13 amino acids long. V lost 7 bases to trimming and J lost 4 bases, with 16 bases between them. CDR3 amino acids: CSGGAGARETQYF. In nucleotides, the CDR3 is TGCAGCGGGGGGGCAGGGGCCCGAGAGACCCAGTACTTC.

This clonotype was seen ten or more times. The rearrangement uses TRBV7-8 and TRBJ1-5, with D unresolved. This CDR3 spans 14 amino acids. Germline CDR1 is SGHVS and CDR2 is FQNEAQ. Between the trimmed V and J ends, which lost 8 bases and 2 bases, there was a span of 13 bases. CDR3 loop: CASRKGGGNQPQHF. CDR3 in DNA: TGTGCCAGCCGTAAGGGCGGGGGCAATCAGCCCCAGCATTTT.

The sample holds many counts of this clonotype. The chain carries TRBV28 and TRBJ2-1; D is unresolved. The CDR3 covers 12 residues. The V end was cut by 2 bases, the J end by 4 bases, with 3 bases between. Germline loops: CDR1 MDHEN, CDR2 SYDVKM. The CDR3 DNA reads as TGTGCCAGCAGTTTACCGTACAATGAGCAGTTCTTC. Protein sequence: CASSLPYNEQFF.

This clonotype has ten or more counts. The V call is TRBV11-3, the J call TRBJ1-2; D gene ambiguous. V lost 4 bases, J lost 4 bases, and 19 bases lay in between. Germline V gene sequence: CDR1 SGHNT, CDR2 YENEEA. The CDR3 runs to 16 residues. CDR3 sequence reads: CASSYHIVEGRYGYTF. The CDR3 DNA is TGTGCCAGCAGCTACCACATTGTAGAGGGTCGCTATGGCTACACCTTC.

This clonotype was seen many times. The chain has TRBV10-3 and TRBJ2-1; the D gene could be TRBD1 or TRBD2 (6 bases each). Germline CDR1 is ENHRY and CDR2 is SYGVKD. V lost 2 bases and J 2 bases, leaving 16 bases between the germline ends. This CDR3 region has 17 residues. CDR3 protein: CAISETTGRSPYNEQFF. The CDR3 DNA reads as TGTGCCATCAGTGAGACAACAGGGAGGAGTCCCTACAATGAGCAGTTCTTC.

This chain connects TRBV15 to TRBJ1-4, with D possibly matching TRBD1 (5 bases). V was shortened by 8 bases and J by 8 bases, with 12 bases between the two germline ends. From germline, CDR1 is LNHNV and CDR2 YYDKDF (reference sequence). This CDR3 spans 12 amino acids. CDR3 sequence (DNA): TGTGCCACCGGGGCAGGGAACGAAAAACTGTTTTTT. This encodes CATGAGNEKLFF.

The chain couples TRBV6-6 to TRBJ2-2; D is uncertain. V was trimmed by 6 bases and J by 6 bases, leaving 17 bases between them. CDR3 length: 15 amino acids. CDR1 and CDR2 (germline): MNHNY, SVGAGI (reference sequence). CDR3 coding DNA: TGTGCCAGCAGCCCCCGGTGGCCCCAACCCGGGGAGCTGTTTTTT. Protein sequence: CASSPRWPQPGELFF.

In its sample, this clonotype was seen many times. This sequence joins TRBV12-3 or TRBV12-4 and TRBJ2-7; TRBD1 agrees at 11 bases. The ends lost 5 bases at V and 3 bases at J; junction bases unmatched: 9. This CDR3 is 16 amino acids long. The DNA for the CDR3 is TGTGCCAGCAGTGCCCGCCCTGGGACAGGGGGCTACGAGCAGTACTTC. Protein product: CASSARPGTGGYEQYF.

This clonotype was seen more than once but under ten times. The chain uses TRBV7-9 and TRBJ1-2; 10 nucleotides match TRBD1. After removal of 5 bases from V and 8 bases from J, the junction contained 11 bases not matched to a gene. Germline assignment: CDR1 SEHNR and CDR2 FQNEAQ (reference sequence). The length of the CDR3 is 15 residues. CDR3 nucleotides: TGTGCCAGCAGCACCTCCTTGGGACAGGGGATCGGCTACACCTTC. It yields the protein CASSTSLGQGIGYTF.

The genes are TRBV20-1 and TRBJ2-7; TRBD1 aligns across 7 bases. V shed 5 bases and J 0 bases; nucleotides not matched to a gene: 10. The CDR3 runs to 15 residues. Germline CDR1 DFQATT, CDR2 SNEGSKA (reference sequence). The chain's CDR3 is CSAVQGQASSYEQYF. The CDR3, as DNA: TGCAGTGCTGTCCAAGGACAGGCCAGCTCCTACGAGCAGTACTTC.

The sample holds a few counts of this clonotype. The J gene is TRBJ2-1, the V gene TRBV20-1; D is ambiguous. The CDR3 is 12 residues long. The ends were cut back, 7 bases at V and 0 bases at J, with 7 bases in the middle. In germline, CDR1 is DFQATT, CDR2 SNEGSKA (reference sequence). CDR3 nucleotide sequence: TGCAGTGTTGACTCCTCCTACAATGAGCAGTTCTTC. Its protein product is CSVDSSYNEQFF.

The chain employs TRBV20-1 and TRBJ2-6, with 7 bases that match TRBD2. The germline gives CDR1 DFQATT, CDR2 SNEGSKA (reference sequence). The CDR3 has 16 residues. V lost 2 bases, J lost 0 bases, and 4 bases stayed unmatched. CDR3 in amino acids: CSARLGGSSGANVLTF. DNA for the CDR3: TGCAGTGCTAGACTGGGGGGGTCCTCTGGGGCCAACGTCCTGACTTTC.

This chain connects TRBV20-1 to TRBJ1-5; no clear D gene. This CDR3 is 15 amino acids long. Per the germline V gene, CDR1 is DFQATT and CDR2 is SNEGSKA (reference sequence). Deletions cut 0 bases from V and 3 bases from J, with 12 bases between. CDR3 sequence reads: CSAREEGRSNQPQHF. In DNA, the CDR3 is TGCAGTGCTAGAGAGGAGGGTCGGTCCAATCAGCCCCAGCATTTT.

CDR3 region: CATRDGTGELFF. CDR3 nucleotides: TGTGCCACCAGGGACGGCACCGGGGAGCTGTTTTTT. The chain couples TRBV24-1 to TRBJ2-2; D call uncertain. This CDR3 has 12 residues. Looked up from germline, CDR1 is KGHDR and CDR2 is SFDVKD. Trimming stripped 7 bases from V and 4 bases from J, with 6 bases between.

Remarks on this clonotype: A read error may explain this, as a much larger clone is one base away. Here the CDR3 DNA reads TGTGTCAGCAGGCCCGACAGGGTGGAGGGCTACACCTTC. Protein: CVSRPDRVEGYTF. The genes are TRBV7-2 and TRBJ1-2; TRBD1 matches 7 bases. This CDR3 region has 13 residues. From germline, CDR1 is SGHTA and CDR2 FQGNSA.

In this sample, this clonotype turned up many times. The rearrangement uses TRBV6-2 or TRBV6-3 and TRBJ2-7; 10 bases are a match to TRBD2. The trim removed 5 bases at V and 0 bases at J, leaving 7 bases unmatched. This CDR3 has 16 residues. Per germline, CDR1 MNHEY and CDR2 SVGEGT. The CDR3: CASSQGLAEISYEQYF. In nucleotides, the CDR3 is TGTGCCAGCAGTCAAGGACTAGCGGAGATCTCCTACGAGCAGTACTTC.

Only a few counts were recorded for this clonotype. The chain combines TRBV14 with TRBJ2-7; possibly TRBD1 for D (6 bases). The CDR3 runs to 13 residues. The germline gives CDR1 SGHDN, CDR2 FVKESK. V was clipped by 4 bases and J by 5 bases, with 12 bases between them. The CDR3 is CASSRGRINEQYF. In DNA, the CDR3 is TGTGCCAGCAGCCGGGGGCGCATCAACGAGCAGTACTTC.

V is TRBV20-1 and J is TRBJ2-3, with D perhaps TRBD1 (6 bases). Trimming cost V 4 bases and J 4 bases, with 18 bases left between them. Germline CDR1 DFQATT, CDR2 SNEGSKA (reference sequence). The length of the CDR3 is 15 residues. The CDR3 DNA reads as TGCAGTGCTATCTCCCCAGGGGAATGGTCAGATACGCAGTATTTT. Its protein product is CSAISPGEWSDTQYF.